The source of this T cell receptor (beta chain) is a study of blood T cell repertoires in COVID-19. Background on the study: Samples came from the United States, Italy and Spain, spanning acute and convalescent COVID-19. PBMCs, B-cell-depleted T cells, or T cells were the source of the cDNA or gDNA that made up the material.

Authors' data handling: Amplifying reference gene primers gave estimates of nucleated cell counts. Using immunoSEQ multiplex PCR, the repertoire was profiled, and TCRdb retains in-frame clones only, with some absent. V, J and clone size are those of that table, while D and trimming were read from the DNA. The sample gives 60,000 to 70,000 clones, roughly 90% of which show up once; less than 1.5% is in the top ten. Germline values: CDR1 LGHDT, CDR2 YNNKEL (reference sequence). The ends were cut back, 5 bases at V and 0 bases at J, with 7 bases in the middle. This CDR3 is 13 amino acids long. The material sequenced was peripheral blood. This clonotype was obtained from a woman aged 60 to 75 with acute or convalescent COVID-19. V usage is TRBV3-1 (or the pseudogene TRBV3-2) and J usage is TRBJ1-1; the D is unclear. In DNA form, the CDR3 reads TGTGCCAGCAGCAGAGAAATGAACACTGAAGCTTTCTTT. The encoded protein is CASSREMNTEAFF.